This T cell receptor beta chain was profiled in a study of blood T cell repertoires in COVID-19 (dated by TCRdb to about 2020). With regard to the full study: The collaborator samples originated in the United States, Italy and Spain and spanned the acute and convalescent phases of COVID-19. The prospective study material was composed of cDNA or gDNA derived from T cells, B-cell-depleted T cells, or PBMCs. Deeply sampled blood TCRbeta repertoires from subjects exposed to, actively infected with, or recovered from COVID-19 were included in the dataset. The repertoires were released in a freely available public database meant as a resource for research on the immune response to SARS-CoV-2. Samples were obtained from the ongoing ImmuneRACE study (first 160 participants) and from 1,254 subjects provided by 6 global collaborators. Nearly every sample came with metadata listing a de-identified subject ID, COVID-19 status, age in years and sex. Where available, HLA class I and class II types were taken from metadata supplied by the sample provider and were not determined by assay-based typing.

TCRbeta CDR3 regions were amplified from genomic DNA using the immunoSEQ Assay, a bias-controlled multiplex PCR. The paper's processing steps were these. Nucleated cell counts per sample were estimated from amplification of reference gene primers within the assay. To quantify the absolute abundance of each unique TCRbeta CDR3 rearrangement, sequence reads were collapsed and filtered. For each sample, productive Simpson clonality was calculated by taking the square root of Simpson's diversity index across productive rearrangements. The source is immuneACCESS, and TCRdb retained only in-frame sequences with V and J called. Part of the clones is not carried over; for the studies checked, unresolved V genes explain less than half of this, and the remainder is unexplained. V and J calls and clone size follow that table, whereas D and trimming were derived from the DNA. The sample includes about 84,000 clones, with around 80% observed a single time. The ten largest clonotypes hold 25% to 35% of the sample.

Worth noting for this clone: Its antigen target is currently unknown. Base qualities are not recorded, but no much larger clone differs from it by a single base.

Each collaborating institution followed its own protocols to collect whole blood in K2EDTA tubes. Collaborator samples were shipped for TCRbeta analysis as frozen whole blood, isolated PBMCs, or DNA extracted from either sample type. From cysteine to phenylalanine, the CDR3 is 14 amino acids long. Only CDR3 DNA is held: 42 bases, read in frame from base 1. CDR1 is given as LNHDA and CDR2 as SQIVND, both from the germline V gene (reference sequence). V is trimmed back by 4 bases and J by 6 bases, and the junction contains 4 bases that no gene match accounts for. What the work shows at the level of the full study, not this receptor alone: The quantity of clinical and demographic metadata differed by source and by participant and was supplied without curation.

Sequencing used peripheral blood. This TCR came from a woman of 80 years or more with acute or convalescent COVID-19. The receptor chain draws on TRBV19 and TRBJ1-5; TRBD1 lines up with 9 middle nucleotides. CDR3 protein: CASSTTGGGQPQHF. The nucleotides are TGTGCCAGTAGTACTACAGGGGGCGGTCAGCCCCAGCATTTT.